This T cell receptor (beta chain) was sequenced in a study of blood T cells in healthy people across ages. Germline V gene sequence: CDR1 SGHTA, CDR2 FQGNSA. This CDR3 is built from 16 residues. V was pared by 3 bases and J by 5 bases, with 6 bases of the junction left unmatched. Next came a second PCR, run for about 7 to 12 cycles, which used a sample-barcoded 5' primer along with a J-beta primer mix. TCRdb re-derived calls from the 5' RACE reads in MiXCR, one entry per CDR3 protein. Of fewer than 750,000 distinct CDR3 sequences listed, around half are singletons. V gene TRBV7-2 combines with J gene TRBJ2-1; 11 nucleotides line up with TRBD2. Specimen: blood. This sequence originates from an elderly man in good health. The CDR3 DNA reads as TGTGCCAGCAGCTTTACACTAGCGGGGGATAACAATGAGCAGTTCTTC. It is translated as CASSFTLAGDNNEQFF. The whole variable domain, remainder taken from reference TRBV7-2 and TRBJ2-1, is GAGVSQSPSNKVTEKGKDVELRCDPISGHTALYWYRQSLGQGLEFLIYFQGNSAPDKSGLPSDRFSAERTGGSVSTLTIQRTQQEDSAVYLCASSFTLAGDNNEQFFGPGTRLTVL.